Sequencing of this T cell receptor (beta chain) was carried out in a study of T cells in localized non-small cell lung cancer (dated by TCRdb to the early 2020s). Background on the whole study: The study analyzed T cell repertoires of 236 early-stage NSCLC patients, comparing tumors and uninvolved tumor-adjacent lungs. The cohort was made up of a few hundred treatment-naive NSCLC patients whose localized lung tumors had been resected. The mean age of the NSCLC patients was around 67 years, with 120 to 150 men and 95 to 110 women. Study-wide conclusions, independent of this receptor: Multi-region tumor sequencing was not performed, so intratumor heterogeneity could not be excluded. A median of around 60 of the top 100 tumor clones turned up in the paired uninvolved adjacent lung, and 25 to 35 of those clones also ranked among the top 100 of that same adjacent lung. Longer overall survival was associated with higher blood T cell density, whereas shorter survival was associated with higher adjacent-lung clonality. Uninvolved tumor-adjacent lung showed the highest T cell clonality, higher than tumor, which suggests more focused antigenic responses in the uninvolved tumor-adjacent lung. Since the design was exploratory, TCR variables were selected using unadjusted p-values with no false-discovery rate correction.

Spanning cysteine to phenylalanine, the CDR3 consists of 15 amino acids. The DNA shown is the 45-base CDR3, in frame from base 1. V is pared back by 7 bases and J by 0 bases, with 16 bases lying between the germline termini. Sequences MNHNS (CDR1) and SASEGT (CDR2) are obtained from the germline V gene. TCR beta CDR3 regions were sequenced from DNA using the immunoSEQ Assay. The paper's processing steps were these. To compute T cell density, TCR beta template counts were normalized to usable DNA, which was estimated by amplifying housekeeping genes. Richness was estimated using the preseqR package, with extrapolation to 400,000 templates for PBMC samples and to 120,000 templates for tissue samples. Clonality was defined by subtracting Pielou's evenness from one. Differential abundance testing on productive amino-acid clonotypes, with a minimum total count of 5 and an alpha of 0.1, was used to identify tissue-enriched TCRs. The Jaccard Index and the Morisita Overlap Index were used to measure how much the repertoires overlapped between compartments. GLIPH grouped TCR beta CDR3s together with public tetramer-defined viral CDR3s, and a viral motif had to include at least three viral sequences and also show V-gene enrichment. TCRdb retrieved this table from immuneACCESS and kept in-frame rearrangements only. Not all clones are present; in checked studies, unresolved V genes account for under half, and no reason is known for the remainder. V and J calls and clone size are as listed in that table; D and trimming were resolved from the DNA. The sample yields 100,000 or so clones; roughly 93% were counted once. The ten largest clonotypes hold about 4% of the sample.

This clone was seen once. The specificity of this receptor is unknown. Qualities for individual bases were not recorded, and no much larger clone is one base off. At diagnosis, tumor, uninvolved tumor-adjacent lung and peripheral blood were collected and then preserved as a mix of FFPE and fresh-frozen material. For TCR repertoire profiling, blood samples were analyzed as peripheral blood mononuclear cells. This TCR was recovered from a woman aged 40 to 75 with stage II squamous cell lung carcinoma. This material consisted of PBMCs, taken before any cancer treatment. This chain is built from TRBV6-1 and TRBJ2-7; TRBD1 could be the D gene, as 6 bases match. The DNA reads as follows: TGTGCCAGCAAGATAGTTCAGGGGTCCTCCTACGAGCAGTACTTC. It encodes CASKIVQGSSYEQYF.